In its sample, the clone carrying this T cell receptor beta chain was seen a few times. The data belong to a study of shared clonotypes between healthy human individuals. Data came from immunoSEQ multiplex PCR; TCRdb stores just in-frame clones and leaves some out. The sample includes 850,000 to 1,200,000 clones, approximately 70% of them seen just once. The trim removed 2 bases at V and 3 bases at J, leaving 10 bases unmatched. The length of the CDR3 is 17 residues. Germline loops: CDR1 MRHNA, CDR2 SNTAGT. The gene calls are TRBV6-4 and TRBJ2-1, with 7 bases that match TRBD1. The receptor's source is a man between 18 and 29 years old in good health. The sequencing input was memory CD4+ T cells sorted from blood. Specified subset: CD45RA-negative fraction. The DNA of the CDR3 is TGTGCCAGCAGTGACCCTTATGACAGGGTCAACTACAATGAGCAGTTCTTC. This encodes CASSDPYDRVNYNEQFF.